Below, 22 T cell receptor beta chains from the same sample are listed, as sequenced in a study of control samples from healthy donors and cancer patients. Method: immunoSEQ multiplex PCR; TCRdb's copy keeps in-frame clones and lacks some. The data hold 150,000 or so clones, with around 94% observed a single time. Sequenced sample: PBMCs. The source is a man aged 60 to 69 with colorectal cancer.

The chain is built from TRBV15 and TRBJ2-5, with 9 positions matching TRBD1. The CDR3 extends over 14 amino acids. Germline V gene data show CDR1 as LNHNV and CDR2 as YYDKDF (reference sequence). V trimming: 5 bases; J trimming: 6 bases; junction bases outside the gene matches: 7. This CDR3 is CATSRDRAGQTQYF. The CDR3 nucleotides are TGTGCCACCAGCCGGGACAGGGCAGGACAGACCCAGTACTTC. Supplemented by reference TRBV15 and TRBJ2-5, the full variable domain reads DAMVIQNPRYQVTQFGKPVTLSCSQTLNHNVMYWYQQKSSQAPKLLFHYYDKDFNNEADTPDNFQSRRPNTSFCFLDIRSPGLGDTAMYLCATSRDRAGQTQYFGPGTRLLVL.

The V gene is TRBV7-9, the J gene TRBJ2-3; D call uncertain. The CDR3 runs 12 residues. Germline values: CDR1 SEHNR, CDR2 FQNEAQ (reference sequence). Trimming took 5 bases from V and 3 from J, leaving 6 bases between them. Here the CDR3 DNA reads TGTGCCAGCAGCATAACGACAGATACGCAGTATTTT. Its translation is CASSITTDTQYF.

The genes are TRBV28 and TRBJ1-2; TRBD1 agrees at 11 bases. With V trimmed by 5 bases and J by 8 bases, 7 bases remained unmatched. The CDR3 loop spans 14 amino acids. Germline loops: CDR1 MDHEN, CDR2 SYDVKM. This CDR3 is CASSAGTGGRGYTF. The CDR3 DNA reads TGTGCCAGCAGTGCCGGGACAGGGGGTCGGGGCTACACCTTC.

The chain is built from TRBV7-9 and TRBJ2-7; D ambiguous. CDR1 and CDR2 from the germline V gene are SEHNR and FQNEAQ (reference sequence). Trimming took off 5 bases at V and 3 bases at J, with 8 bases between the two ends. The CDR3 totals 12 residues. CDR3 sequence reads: CASSPQDYEQYF. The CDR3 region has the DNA TGTGCCAGCAGCCCGCAGGACTACGAGCAGTACTTC. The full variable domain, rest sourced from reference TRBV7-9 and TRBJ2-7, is DTGVSQNPRHKITKRGQNVTFRCDPISEHNRLYWYRQTLGQGPEFLTYFQNEAQLEKSRLLSDRFSAERPKGSFSTLEIQRTEQGDSAMYLCASSPQDYEQYFGPGTRLTVT.

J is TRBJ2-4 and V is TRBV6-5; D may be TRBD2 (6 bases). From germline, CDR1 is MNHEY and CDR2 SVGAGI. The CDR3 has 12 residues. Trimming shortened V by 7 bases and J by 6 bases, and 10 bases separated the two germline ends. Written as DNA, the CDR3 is TGTGCCAGCACTGGGAGGATAAACATTCAGTACTTC. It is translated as CASTGRINIQYF.

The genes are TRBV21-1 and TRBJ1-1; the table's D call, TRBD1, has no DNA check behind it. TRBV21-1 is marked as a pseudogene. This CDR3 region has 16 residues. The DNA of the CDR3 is TGTGCCAGCAGCAAACCGACAGGGGGTATGAACACTGAAGCTTTCTTT. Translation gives CASSKPTGGMNTEAFF.

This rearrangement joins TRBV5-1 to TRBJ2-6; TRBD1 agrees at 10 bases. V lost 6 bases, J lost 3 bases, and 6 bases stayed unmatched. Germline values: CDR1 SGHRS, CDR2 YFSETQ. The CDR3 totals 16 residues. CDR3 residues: CASTDRGRGGANVLTF. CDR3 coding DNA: TGCGCCAGCACTGACAGGGGGCGAGGTGGGGCCAACGTCCTGACTTTC.

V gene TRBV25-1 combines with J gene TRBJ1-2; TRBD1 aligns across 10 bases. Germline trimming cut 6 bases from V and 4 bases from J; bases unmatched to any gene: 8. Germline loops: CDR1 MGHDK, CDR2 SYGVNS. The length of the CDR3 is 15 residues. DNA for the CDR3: TGTGCCAGCAGGGGTGACAGGGGGCAGTTCTATGGCTACACCTTC. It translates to CASRGDRGQFYGYTF.

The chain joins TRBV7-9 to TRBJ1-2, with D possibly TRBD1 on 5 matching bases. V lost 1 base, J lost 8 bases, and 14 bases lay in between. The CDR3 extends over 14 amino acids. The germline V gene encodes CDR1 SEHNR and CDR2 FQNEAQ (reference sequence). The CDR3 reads CASSLGGGEGGYTF. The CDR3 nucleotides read TGTGCCAGCAGCTTAGGTGGAGGGGAAGGCGGCTACACCTTC.

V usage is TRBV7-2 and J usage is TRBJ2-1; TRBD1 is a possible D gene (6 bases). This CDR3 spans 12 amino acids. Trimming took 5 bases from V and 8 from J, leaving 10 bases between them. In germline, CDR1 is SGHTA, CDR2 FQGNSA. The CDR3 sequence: CASSEQGYEQFF. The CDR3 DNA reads TGTGCCAGCAGCGAACAGGGCTATGAGCAGTTCTTC.

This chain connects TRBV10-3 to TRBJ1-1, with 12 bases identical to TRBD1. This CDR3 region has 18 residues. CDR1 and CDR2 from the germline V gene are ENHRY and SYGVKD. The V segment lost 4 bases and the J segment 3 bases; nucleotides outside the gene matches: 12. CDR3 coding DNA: TGTGCCATCAGTGGCCGGGGAGGGACAGGGGGCAGGGACACTGAAGCTTTCTTT. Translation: CAISGRGGTGGRDTEAFF.

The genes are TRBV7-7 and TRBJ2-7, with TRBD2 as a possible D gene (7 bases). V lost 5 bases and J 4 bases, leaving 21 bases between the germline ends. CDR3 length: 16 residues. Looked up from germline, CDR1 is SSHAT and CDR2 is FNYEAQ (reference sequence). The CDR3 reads CASSPGVGGRGYEQYF. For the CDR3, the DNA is TGTGCCAGCAGCCCCGGGGTAGGGGGGAGGGGGTACGAGCAGTACTTC. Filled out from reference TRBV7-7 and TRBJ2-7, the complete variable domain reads GAGVSQSPRYKVTKRGQDVTLRCDPISSHATLYWYQQALGQGPEFLTYFNYEAQPDKSGLPSDRFSAERPEGSISTLTIQRTEQRDSAMYRCASSPGVGGRGYEQYFGPGTRLTVT.

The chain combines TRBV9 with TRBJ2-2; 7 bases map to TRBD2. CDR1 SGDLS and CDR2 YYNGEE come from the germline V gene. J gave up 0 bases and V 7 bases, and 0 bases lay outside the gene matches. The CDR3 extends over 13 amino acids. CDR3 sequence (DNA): TGTGCCAGCCGGGGGGCGAACACCGGGGAGCTGTTTTTT. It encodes CASRGANTGELFF.

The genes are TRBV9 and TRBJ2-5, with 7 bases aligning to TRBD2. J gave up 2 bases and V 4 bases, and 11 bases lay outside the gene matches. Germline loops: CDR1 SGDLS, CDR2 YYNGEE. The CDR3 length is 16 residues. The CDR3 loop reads CASSLGMGGRQETQYF. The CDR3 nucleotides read TGTGCCAGCAGCCTAGGTATGGGGGGGAGACAAGAGACCCAGTACTTC.

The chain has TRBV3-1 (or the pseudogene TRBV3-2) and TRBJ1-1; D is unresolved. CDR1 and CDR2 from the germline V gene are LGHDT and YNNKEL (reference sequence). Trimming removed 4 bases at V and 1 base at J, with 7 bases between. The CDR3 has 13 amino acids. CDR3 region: CASSPTENTEAFF. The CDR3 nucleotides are TGTGCCAGCAGCCCGACGGAGAACACTGAAGCTTTCTTT.

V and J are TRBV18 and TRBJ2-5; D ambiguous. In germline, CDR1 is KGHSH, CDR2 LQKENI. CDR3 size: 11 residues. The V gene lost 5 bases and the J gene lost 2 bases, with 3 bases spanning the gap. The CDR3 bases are TGTGCCAGCTCAGTTCAAGAGACCCAGTACTTC. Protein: CASSVQETQYF.

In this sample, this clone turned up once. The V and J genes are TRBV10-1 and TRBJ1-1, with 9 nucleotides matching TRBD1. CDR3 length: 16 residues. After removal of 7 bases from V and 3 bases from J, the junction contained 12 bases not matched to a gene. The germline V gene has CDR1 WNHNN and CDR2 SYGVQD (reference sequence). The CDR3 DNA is TGCGCCAGCACCCCCTTGCGGACAGGGGAGTACACTGAAGCTTTCTTT. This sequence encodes CASTPLRTGEYTEAFF.

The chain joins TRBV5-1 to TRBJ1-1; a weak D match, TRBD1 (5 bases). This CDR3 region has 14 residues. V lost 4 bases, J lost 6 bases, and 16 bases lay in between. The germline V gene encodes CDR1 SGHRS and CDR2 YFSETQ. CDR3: CASSVDQGTAEAFF. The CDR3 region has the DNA TGCGCCAGCAGCGTAGACCAGGGTACCGCTGAAGCTTTCTTT.

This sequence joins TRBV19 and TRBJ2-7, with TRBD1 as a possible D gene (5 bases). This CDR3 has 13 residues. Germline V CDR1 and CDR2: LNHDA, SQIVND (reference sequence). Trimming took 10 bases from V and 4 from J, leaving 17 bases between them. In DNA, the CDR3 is TGTGCCACCCAGGGCAGGGTAGGGTACGAGCAGTACTTC. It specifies CATQGRVGYEQYF.

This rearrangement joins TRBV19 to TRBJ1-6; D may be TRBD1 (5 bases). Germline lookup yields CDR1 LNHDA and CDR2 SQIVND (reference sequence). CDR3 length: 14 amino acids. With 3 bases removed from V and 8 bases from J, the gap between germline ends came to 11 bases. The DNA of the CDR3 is TGTGCCAGTAGTATTGGGGGAATGGATTCACCCCTCCACTTT. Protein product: CASSIGGMDSPLHF. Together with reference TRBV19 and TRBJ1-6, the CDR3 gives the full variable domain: DGGITQSPKYLFRKEGQNVTLSCEQNLNHDAMYWYRQDPGQGLRLIYYSQIVNDFQKGDIAEGYSVSREKKESFPLTVTSAQKNPTAFYLCASSIGGMDSPLHFGNGTRLTVT.

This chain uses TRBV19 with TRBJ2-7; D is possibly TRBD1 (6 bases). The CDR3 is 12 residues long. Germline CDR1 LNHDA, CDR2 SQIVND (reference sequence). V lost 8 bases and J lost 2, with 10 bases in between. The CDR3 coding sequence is TGTGCCAGTGGCGACAGGCCCTACGAGCAGTACTTC. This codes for CASGDRPYEQYF.

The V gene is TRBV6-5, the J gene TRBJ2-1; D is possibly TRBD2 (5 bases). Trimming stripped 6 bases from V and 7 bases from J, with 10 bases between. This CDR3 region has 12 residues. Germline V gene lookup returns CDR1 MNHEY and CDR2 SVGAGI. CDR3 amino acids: CASRRGANEQFF. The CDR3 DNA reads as TGTGCCAGCAGACGGGGAGCGAATGAGCAGTTCTTC.